A single sample is the source of the 3 T cell receptor beta chains below, sequenced in a study of control samples from healthy donors and cancer patients. The protocol was immunoSEQ multiplex PCR, while the TCRdb copy is restricted to in-frame clones and leaves out a portion. The sample comprises roughly 130,000 clones, approximately 94% of which are singletons, and 1.7% rests with the top ten. Material for sequencing was PBMCs. The receptor set was obtained from a man aged 50-59 years with head and neck cancer.

The chain recombines TRBV4-3 with TRBJ1-5; possibly TRBD1 for D (6 bases). There are 15 residues in the CDR3. The V gene's germline CDR1 is LGHNA and CDR2 YSLEER. Trimming removed 0 bases at V and 7 bases at J, with 13 bases between. CDR3 in DNA: TGCGCCAGCAGCCAAGAACTCTCACAGGGCCAGCCCCAGCATTTT. It is translated as CASSQELSQGQPQHF.

J is TRBJ2-5 and V is TRBV29-1, with 8 bases that match TRBD1. Per the germline V gene, CDR1 is SQVTM and CDR2 is ANQGSEA. CDR3 length equals 13 residues. The J segment lost 1 base and the V segment lost 6 bases, leaving 4 bases of the junction unmatched. CDR3 in DNA: TGCAGCGTCAGGGGGCTATTCCAAGAGACCCAGTACTTC. This codes for CSVRGLFQETQYF.

This rearrangement joins TRBV6-5 to TRBJ1-1; D possibly corresponds to TRBD1 (5 bases). Germline CDR1 MNHEY, CDR2 SVGAGI. The V end was cut by 8 bases, the J end by 0 bases, with 13 bases between. The CDR3 sequence is 14 residues long. The CDR3 coding sequence is TGTGCCAGCGGGTCGAGACAGATGAACACTGAAGCTTTCTTT. Translating it yields CASGSRQMNTEAFF.